This entry concerns a single TCR beta chain. The antigen remains undetermined. CDR3 size: 16 residues. Germline lookup yields CDR1 SQVTM and CDR2 ANQGSEA. Trimming took off 5 bases at V and 1 base at J, with 20 bases between the two ends. Profiling relied on immunoSEQ multiplex PCR, and the TCRdb table lists in-frame clones only, not all of them. The profile shows roughly 150,000 clones, more than 75% of them singletons. This entry belongs to a study of T cell responses to AZD1222 COVID-19 vaccine. The study's findings and limits: After the peak T cell response, and only then, were repertoires sampled. Baseline antibody screening turned up just five to seven seropositive AZD1222 recipients. Possibly, clonal diversity was underestimated; donors were largely white British and included more females.

Timing groups of about 4 and about 12 weeks for second doses were pooled. J is TRBJ1-1 and V is TRBV29-1; D may be TRBD1 (5 bases). This sequence was found in an adult who received the AZD1222 COVID-19 vaccine. The sequences come from peripheral blood, collected 28 days after the second AZD1222 dose. The CDR3 DNA sequence: TGCAGCGTTAGGGGTCCGGCAGCACCCTCGAACACTGAAGCTTTCTTT. This sequence encodes CSVRGPAAPSNTEAFF.